This T cell receptor beta chain was sequenced during a study of tumor-infiltrating lymphocytes in primary liver carcinoma. Study-wide results and caveats: Between tumor regions, pairs overlapped more than tumor-adjacent and tumor-blood pairs did.

Priming with a constant-region primer yielded TCR beta cDNA from about 480 ng total RNA. Three-round nested multiplex PCR performed with slightly modified ARM-PCR produced the TCR beta libraries. Investigators reported that the first two PCR rounds, at 10 cycles each, used TRBV1-TRBV30 forward primers with a C-beta reverse primer. In TCRdb, the multiplex PCR reads were re-called with MiXCR into one record per CDR3 protein. Of almost 200,000 distinct CDR3 sequences listed, approximately 65% are singletons. Remarks on this clonotype: The target antigen is unknown. The junction does not match germline at one end; this may be a read error.

In addition to blood RNA drawn from unsorted whole blood, germline DNA was extracted. Germline V gene lookup returns CDR1 MNHNS and CDR2 SASEGT. This CDR3 region has 14 residues. The rearrangement links TRBV6-1 to TRBJ2-7, with 7 bases identical to TRBD2. Sequenced material: peripheral blood. The sequence came from a woman aged 55-70 years with primary liver carcinoma and hepatitis B virus infection. Written as DNA, the CDR3 is TGTGCCAGCAGTGAGCCGGGGGGACCCTACGGGCAGTACTTC. Translating gives CASSEPGGPYGQYF.